This T cell receptor (beta chain) was documented in a study of early T cells in non-severe SARS-CoV-2 infection. This clonotype has a handful of counts. This CDR3 contains 15 residues. Germline V CDR1 and CDR2: SGDLS, YYNGEE. Deletions cut 4 bases from V and 5 bases from J, with 17 bases between. TCRdb used MiXCR to reprocess the 5' RACE reads, holding one entry per CDR3 protein. The sample contains around 29,000 distinct CDR3 sequences, about 9.5% of which appear only once. The sequenced sample was whole blood. The clonotype comes from an adult who was a healthcare worker with PCR-confirmed SARS-CoV-2 infection or an uninfected control (not recorded which). V is TRBV9 and J is TRBJ2-3; maybe TRBD2 (6 bases). The CDR3 reads CASSPLSGVRDTQYF. CDR3 nucleotide sequence: TGTGCCAGCAGCCCCCTTTCGGGGGTGAGAGATACGCAGTATTTT.